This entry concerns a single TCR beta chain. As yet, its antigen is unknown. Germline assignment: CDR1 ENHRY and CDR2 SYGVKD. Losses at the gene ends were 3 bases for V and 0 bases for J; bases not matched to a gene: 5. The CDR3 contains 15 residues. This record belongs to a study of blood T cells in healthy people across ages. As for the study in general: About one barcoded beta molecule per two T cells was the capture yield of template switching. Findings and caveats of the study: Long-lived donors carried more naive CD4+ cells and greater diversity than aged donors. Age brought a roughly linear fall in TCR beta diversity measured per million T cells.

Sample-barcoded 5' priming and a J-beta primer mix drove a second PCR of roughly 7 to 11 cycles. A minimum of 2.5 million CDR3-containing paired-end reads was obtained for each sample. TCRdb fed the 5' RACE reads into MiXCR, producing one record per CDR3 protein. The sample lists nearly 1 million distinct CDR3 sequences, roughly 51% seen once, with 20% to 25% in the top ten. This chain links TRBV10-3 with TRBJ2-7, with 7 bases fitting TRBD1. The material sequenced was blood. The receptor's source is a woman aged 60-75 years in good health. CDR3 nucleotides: TGTGCCATCAGTGACCCGGGACAGAGCTCCTACGAGCAGTACTTC. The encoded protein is CAISDPGQSSYEQYF.